This TCR beta chain is from a study of beta chain features in type 1 diabetes. Overall study: No patient-donor differences in age, gender, total cells or subset yield. Findings and caveats of the study: In all four CD4+ subsets, TCRB CDR3 length was significantly, moderately reduced in type 1 diabetes.

This CDR3 spans 16 amino acids. Trimming removed 4 bases from V and 3 bases from J; junction bases left unmatched: 10. CDR1 is SGHRS, CDR2 YFSETQ, per germline. The sequenced template was cDNA made from the entire isolated RNA. Naive, central memory and regulatory T cell samples averaged about 3.4 million reads. Produced via immunoSEQ multiplex PCR; TCRdb's table is partial and in-frame only. The data contain more than 250,000 clones, around 24% of them singletons. This clone was recorded a few times. As yet, its antigen is unknown. The sample taken for sequencing was naive CD4+ T cells from blood. J is TRBJ1-5 and V is TRBV5-1, with 7 bases identical to TRBD1. This clonotype was sampled from a woman in her thirties with type 1 diabetes. Here the CDR3 reads CASSPGDSLVNQPQHF. The CDR3 DNA reads as TGCGCCAGCAGCCCCGGGGACAGCCTAGTCAATCAGCCCCAGCATTTT.